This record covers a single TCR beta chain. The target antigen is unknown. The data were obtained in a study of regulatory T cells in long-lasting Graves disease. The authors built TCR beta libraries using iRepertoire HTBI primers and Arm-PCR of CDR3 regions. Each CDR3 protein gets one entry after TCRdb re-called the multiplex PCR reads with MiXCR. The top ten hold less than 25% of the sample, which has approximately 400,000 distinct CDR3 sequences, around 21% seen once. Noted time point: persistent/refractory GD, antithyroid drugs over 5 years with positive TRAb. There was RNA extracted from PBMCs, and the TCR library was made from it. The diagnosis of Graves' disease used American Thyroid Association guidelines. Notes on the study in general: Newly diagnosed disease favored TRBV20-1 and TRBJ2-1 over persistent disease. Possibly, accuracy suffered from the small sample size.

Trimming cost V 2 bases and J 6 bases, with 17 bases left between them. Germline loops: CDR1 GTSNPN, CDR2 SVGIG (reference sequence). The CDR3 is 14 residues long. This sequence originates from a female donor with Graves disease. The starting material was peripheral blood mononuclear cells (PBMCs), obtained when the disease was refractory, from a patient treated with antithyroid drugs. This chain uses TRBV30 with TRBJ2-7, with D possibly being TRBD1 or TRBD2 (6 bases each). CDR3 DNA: TGTGCCTGGAGTCTCGGCCCAAGGGGGGCCGAGCAGTACTTC. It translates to CAWSLGPRGAEQYF.